A single TCR beta chain is shown here with its context. The method was immunoSEQ multiplex PCR; TCRdb's version includes in-frame clones alone and lacks a portion of them. The sample includes about 130,000 clones, roughly 85% of them seen just once. Trimming stripped 0 bases from V and 6 bases from J, with 14 bases between. This CDR3 is 15 amino acids long. Per germline, CDR1 LNHDA and CDR2 SQIVND (reference sequence). This entry is derived from a study of T cell responses to AZD1222 COVID-19 vaccine. This specimen was peripheral blood, taken 28 days after the second dose of the MenACWY control vaccine. The receptor was isolated from an adult who received the MenACWY meningococcal vaccine as a control. The rearrangement links TRBV19 to TRBJ1-1, with no clear D. This CDR3 reads CASSIDSERVSEAFF. CDR3 nucleotide sequence: TGTGCCAGTAGTATAGATAGTGAGAGGGTATCTGAAGCTTTCTTT.